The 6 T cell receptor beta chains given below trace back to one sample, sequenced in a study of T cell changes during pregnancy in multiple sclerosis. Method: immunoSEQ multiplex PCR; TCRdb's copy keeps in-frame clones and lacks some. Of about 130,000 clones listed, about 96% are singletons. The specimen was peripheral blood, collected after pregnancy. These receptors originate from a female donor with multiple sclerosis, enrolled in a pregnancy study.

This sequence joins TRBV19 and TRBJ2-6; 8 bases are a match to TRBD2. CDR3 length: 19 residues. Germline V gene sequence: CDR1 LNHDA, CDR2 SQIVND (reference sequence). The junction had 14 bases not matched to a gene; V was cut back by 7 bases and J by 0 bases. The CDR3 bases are TGTGCCAGTACCGAACGGGGGGGCATAGGTCTCTCTGGGGCCAACGTCCTGACTTTC. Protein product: CASTERGGIGLSGANVLTF.

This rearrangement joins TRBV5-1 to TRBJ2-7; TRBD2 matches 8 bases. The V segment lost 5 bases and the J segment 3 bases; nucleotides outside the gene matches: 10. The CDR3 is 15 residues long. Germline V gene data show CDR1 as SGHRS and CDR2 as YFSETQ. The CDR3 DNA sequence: TGCGCCAGCAGGTTAGGACTAGCCGTATACTACGAGCAGTACTTC. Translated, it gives CASRLGLAVYYEQYF.

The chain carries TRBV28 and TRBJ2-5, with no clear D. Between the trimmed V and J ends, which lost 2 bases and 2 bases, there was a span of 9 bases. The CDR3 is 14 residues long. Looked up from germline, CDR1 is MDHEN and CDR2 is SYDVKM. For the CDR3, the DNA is TGTGCCAGCAGTTTAGCGCGAGGACAAGAGACCCAGTACTTC. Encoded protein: CASSLARGQETQYF.

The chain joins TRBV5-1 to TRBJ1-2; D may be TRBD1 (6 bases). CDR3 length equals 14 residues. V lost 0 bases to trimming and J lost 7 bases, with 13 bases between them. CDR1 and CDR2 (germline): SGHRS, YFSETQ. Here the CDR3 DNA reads TGCGCCAGCAGCTTGGAGTGGGGGCAGGGTGGCTACACCTTC. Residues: CASSLEWGQGGYTF.

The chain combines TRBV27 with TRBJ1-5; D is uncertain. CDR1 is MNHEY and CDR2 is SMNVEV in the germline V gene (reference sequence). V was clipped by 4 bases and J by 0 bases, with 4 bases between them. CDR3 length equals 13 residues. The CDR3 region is CASSSYSNQPQHF. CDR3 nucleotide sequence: TGTGCCAGCAGTTCCTATAGCAATCAGCCCCAGCATTTT.

CDR3 DNA sequence: TGTGCCAGCTCACCACTAGGACAATTCGAGGGCTACACCTTC. Residues: CASSPLGQFEGYTF. The gene calls are TRBV18 and TRBJ1-2; possible D gene TRBD1, 5 bases. With 1 base removed from V and 8 bases from J, the gap between germline ends came to 14 bases. Germline CDR1 and CDR2: KGHSH and LQKENI. The CDR3 contains 14 residues.